The rows below give T cell receptor beta chains drawn from one sample of a study of blood T cells in healthy people across ages. TCRdb analysed the 5' RACE reads with MiXCR anew, one entry per CDR3 protein. The sample includes 900,000 to 950,000 distinct CDR3 sequences, 25% to 30% of them seen just once. In addition, the sample was reused for a study of T cells of mothers and their children.

Sequencing used blood. These receptor sequences come from a woman in her 40s in good health. Both conserved end residues are part of each CDR3. A D gene is named only where the DNA matches it firmly. Not every row has a clone size; where given, it reads once, few, many or a size class.

clone size,D gene,J gene,V gene,CDR3 DNA,CDR3 protein
NA,NA,TRBJ2-5,TRBV5-6,TGTGCCAGCAGCCAGACAGAGTACCAAGAGACCCAGTACTTC,CASSQTEYQETQYF
few,NA,TRBJ2-7,TRBV20-1,TGCAGTGCCCCCGGGCCTTTCCTTAACTACGAGCAGTACTTC,CSAPGPFLNYEQYF
NA,NA,TRBJ1-2,TRBV29-1,TGCAGCTTCCTAGGTTGGTATGGCTACACCTTC,CSFLGWYGYTF
many,NA,TRBJ2-7,TRBV5-1,TGCGCCAGCAGCTTAGGCTGGACAGTTCCCTCCTACGAGCAGTACTTC,CASSLGWTVPSYEQYF
few,TRBD1,TRBJ2-1,TRBV5-6,TGTGCCAGCAGCCCCGGGACAGGGTATGTCAATGAGCAGTTCTTC,CASSPGTGYVNEQFF
NA,NA,TRBJ1-2,TRBV10-3,TGTGCCGTCAGTTTGGATCCATCGAGAGGGGGCTACACCTTC,CAVSLDPSRGGYTF
NA,TRBD1,TRBJ2-7,TRBV28,TGTGTCACCTACGGCCGGGGACAGTCCAACGAGCAGTACTTC,CVTYGRGQSNEQYF
NA,NA,TRBJ2-3,TRBV20-1,TGCAGGGCTAGTTTGGGGACAGATACGCAGTATTTT,CRASLGTDTQYF
NA,NA,TRBJ2-5,TRBV29-1,TGCAGCGTTAGGGGGTCGGGGGGCATGGAGACCCAGTACTTC,CSVRGSGGMETQYF
few,NA,TRBJ2-3,TRBV5-6,TGTGCCAGCAGCTTGGCCAAGGGGACAGATACGCAGTATTTT,CASSLAKGTDTQYF
once,NA,TRBJ1-1,TRBV7-8,TGTGCCAGCAGCTTAGTCGTTGCGACTGAAGCTTTCTTT,CASSLVVATEAFF
many,NA,TRBJ1-1,TRBV6-5,TGTGCCAGCAGTTATTCTATGGCACGGGCCACTGAAGCTTTCTTT,CASSYSMARATEAFF